The clone carrying this TCR beta chain counts as medium-sized. The sample carries other DNA sequences with the same CDR3. PCR primers comprised 60 Vbeta and 13 Jbeta primers. TCRdb keeps only in-frame clones here, not all; method: immunoSEQ multiplex PCR. The data hold about 61,000 clones, with about 80% observed a single time. This entry belongs to a study of cytomegalovirus exposure and HLA in healthy donors. The V gene end was trimmed by 7 bases and the J gene end by 6 bases; junction bases not matched to a gene: 7. Per the germline V gene, CDR1 is MGHDK and CDR2 is SYGVNS. The CDR3 has 14 amino acids.

The sequenced sample consisted of PBMCs. This clonotype was sampled from a man aged 50-60 years in good health and CMV-seropositive. This chain links TRBV25-1 with TRBJ2-7, with 12 bases aligning to TRBD1. The CDR3 loop reads CASTWGDRGREQYF. CDR3 nucleotides: TGTGCCAGCACCTGGGGGGACAGGGGGCGCGAGCAGTACTTC.